This T cell receptor beta chain is drawn from a study of blood T cells in healthy people across ages. General study results and limits: Donors of long life had a larger count of naive CD4+ cells and greater diversity than aged donors. From one million sequenced T cells, diversity estimates were lower bounds. With unsorted PBMCs, a conclusive comparison of naive versus antigen-experienced cells was not possible.

CDR1 is DFQATT, CDR2 SNEGSKA, per germline (reference sequence). The CDR3 has 17 amino acids. The V segment lost 3 bases and the J segment 0 bases; nucleotides outside the gene matches: 6. Comment on this clonotype: Its antigen remains unidentified.

With a J-beta primer mix and a sample-barcoded 5' primer, a second PCR ran roughly 7 to 11 cycles. Every sample gave at least 2.5 million paired-end reads containing CDR3. Via MiXCR, TCRdb re-called the 5' RACE reads, giving one row per CDR3 protein. Of about 730,000 distinct CDR3 sequences listed, roughly 47% are singletons. This sequence was found in a woman aged 55-70 years in good health. Sequencing input: blood. The chain has TRBV20-1 and TRBJ2-2; the match to TRBD2 covers 11 bases. The CDR3 spells CSASRLAGTANTGELFF. The CDR3 bases are TGCAGTGCTAGTCGACTAGCGGGGACCGCGAACACCGGGGAGCTGTTTTTT.